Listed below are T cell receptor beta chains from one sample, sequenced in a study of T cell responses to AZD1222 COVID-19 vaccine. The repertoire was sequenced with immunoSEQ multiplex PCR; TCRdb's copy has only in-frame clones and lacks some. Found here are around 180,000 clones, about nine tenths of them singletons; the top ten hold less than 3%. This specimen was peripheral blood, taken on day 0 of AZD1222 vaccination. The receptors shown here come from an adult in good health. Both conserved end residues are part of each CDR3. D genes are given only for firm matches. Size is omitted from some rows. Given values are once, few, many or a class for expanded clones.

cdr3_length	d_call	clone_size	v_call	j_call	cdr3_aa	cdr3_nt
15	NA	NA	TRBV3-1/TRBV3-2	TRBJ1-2	CASSQGQLPNYGYTF	TGTGCCAGCAGCCAAGGACAGCTACCAAACTATGGCTACACCTTC
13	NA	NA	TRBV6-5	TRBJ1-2	CASRTGVDYGYTF	TGTGCCAGCAGGACGGGGGTGGACTATGGCTACACCTTC
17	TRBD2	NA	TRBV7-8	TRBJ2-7	CASSLGASGGPRQEQYF	TGTGCCAGCAGCTTAGGAGCTAGCGGGGGGCCACGTCAGGAGCAGTACTTC
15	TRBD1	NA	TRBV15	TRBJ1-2	CATSSRQGVSDGYTF	TGTGCCACCAGCAGCCGACAGGGGGTATCGGATGGCTACACCTTC
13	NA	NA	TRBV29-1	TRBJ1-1	CSVSRVMNSEAFF	TGCAGCGTTTCCAGGGTCATGAACTCTGAAGCTTTCTTT
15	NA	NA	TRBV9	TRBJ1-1	CASSAGTQGNTEAFF	TGTGCCAGCAGTGCCGGGACTCAAGGGAACACTGAAGCTTTCTTT
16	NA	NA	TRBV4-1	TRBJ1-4	CASSQDQSGGNEKLFF	TGCGCCAGCAGCCAAGATCAGTCAGGAGGGAATGAAAAACTGTTTTTT
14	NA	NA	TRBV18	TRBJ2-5	CASSPTDQQETQYF	TGTGCCAGCTCACCAACGGACCAACAAGAGACCCAGTACTTC
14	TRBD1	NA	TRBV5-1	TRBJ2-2	CASSLGTGTGELFF	TGCGCCAGCAGCTTGGGGACAGGGACCGGGGAGCTGTTTTTT
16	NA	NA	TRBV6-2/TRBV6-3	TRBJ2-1	CASSYTPGEGADEQFF	TGTGCCAGCAGTTACACCCCCGGGGAGGGGGCCGATGAGCAGTTCTTC
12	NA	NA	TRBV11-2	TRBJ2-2	CASSLNTGELFF	TGTGCCAGCAGCTTGAACACCGGGGAGCTGTTTTTT
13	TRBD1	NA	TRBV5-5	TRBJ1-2	CASSRDSPYGYTF	TGTGCCAGCAGCCGGGACAGTCCCTATGGCTACACCTTC
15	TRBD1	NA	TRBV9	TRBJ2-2	CASSNQGANTGELFF	TGTGCCAGCAGCAATCAGGGGGCCAACACCGGGGAGCTGTTTTTT
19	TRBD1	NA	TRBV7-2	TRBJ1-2	CASSLVSSAGGGSGYGYTF	TGTGCCAGCAGCTTAGTTTCGTCGGCAGGGGGCGGGTCTGGATATGGCTACACCTTC
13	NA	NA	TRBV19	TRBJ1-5	CASTTGLGQPQHF	TGTGCCAGTACTACAGGGTTAGGTCAGCCCCAGCATTTT
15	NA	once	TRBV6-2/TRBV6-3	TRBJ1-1	CASIPAGGRGTEAFF	TGTGCCAGCATCCCAGCAGGAGGGAGAGGGACTGAAGCTTTCTTT
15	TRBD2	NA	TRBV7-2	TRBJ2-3	CASSLVASGGDTQYF	TGTGCCAGCAGCTTAGTGGCTAGCGGGGGGGATACGCAGTATTTT
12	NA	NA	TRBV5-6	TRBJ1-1	CASSTGGTAAFF	TGTGCCAGCAGCACGGGGGGGACCGCGGCTTTCTTT
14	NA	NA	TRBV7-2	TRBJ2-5	CASSLSWSGETQYF	TGTGCCAGCAGTTTGTCCTGGAGCGGTGAGACCCAGTACTTC
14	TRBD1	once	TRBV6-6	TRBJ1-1	CASSPVDRGTEAFF	TGTGCCAGCAGCCCAGTGGACAGGGGCACTGAAGCTTTCTTT
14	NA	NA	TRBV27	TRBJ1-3	CASSLQGDGNTIYF	TGTGCCAGCAGTCTCCAGGGAGACGGAAACACCATATATTTT
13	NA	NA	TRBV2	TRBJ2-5	CASRPTSQETQYF	TGTGCCAGCAGGCCGACTAGTCAAGAGACCCAGTACTTC
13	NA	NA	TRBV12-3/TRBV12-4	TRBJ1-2	CASTLGGNYGYTF	TGTGCCAGCACCTTGGGAGGGAACTATGGCTACACCTTC
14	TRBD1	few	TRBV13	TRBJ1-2	CASSGRTGNYGYTF	TGTGCCAGCAGCGGCCGGACAGGGAACTATGGCTACACCTTC
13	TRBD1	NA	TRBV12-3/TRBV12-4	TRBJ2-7	CASSQGAGYEQYF	TGTGCCAGCAGCCAGGGGGCTGGCTACGAGCAGTACTTC
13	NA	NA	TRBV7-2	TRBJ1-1	CASSPLAGAQAFF	TGTGCCAGCAGCCCCCTGGCGGGGGCCCAAGCTTTCTTT
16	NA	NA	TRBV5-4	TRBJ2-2	CASSLGVEGDTGELFF	TGTGCCAGCAGCTTGGGGGTGGAGGGGGACACCGGGGAGCTGTTTTTT
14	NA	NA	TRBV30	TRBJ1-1	CAWRGAIMNTEAFF	TGTGCCTGGAGAGGAGCAATAATGAACACTGAAGCTTTCTTT
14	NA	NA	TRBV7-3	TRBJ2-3	CASSWGLSTDTQYF	TGTGCCAGCAGCTGGGGACTTAGCACAGATACGCAGTATTTT
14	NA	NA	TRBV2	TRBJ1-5	CASSAEVGNQPQHF	TGTGCCAGCAGCGCGGAGGTTGGCAATCAGCCCCAGCATTTT
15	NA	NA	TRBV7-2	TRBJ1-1	CASSLSWGPNTEAFF	TGTGCCAGCAGCTTATCTTGGGGACCGAACACTGAAGCTTTCTTT
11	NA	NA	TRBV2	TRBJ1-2	CASPGQTSYTF	TGTGCCAGCCCAGGGCAGACGTCTTACACCTTC
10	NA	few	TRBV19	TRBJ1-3	CATLGNTIYF	TGTGCCACCCTTGGAAACACCATATATTTT
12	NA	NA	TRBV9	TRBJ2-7	CASSVEGTEQYF	TGTGCCAGCAGCGTAGAAGGGACAGAGCAGTACTTC
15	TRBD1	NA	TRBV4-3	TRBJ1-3	CASSRQTGSGNTIYF	TGCGCCAGCAGCCGCCAGACAGGGTCTGGAAACACCATATATTTT
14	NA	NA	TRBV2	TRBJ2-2	CASSAGANTGELFF	TGTGCCAGCAGTGCGGGGGCGAACACCGGGGAGCTGTTTTTT
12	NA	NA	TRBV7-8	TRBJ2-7	CASSLDSGEQYF	TGTGCCAGCAGCCTCGACAGTGGCGAGCAGTACTTC
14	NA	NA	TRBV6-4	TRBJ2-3	CASSERAGTDTQYF	TGTGCCAGCAGTGAAAGGGCGGGCACAGATACGCAGTATTTT
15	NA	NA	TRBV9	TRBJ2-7	CASSVAPGRTYEQYF	TGTGCCAGCAGCGTAGCTCCGGGGAGGACCTACGAGCAGTACTTC
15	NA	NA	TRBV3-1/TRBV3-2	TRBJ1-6	CASSQDPVENSPLHF	TGTGCCAGCAGCCAAGATCCCGTGGAAAATTCACCCCTCCACTTT
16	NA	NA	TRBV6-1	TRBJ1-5	CASSEASYYSNQPQHF	TGTGCCAGCAGTGAAGCGTCCTACTATAGCAATCAGCCCCAGCATTTT
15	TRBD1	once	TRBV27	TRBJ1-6	CASSQDRMESSPLHF	TGTGCCAGCAGTCAGGACAGGATGGAGAGTTCACCCCTCCACTTT
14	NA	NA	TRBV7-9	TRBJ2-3	CASSSGLGGDTQYF	TGTGCCAGCAGCTCCGGGTTGGGCGGGGATACGCAGTATTTT
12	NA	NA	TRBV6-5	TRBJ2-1	CASRTRQSKQFF	TGTGCCAGCAGGACCCGACAGTCTAAGCAGTTCTTC
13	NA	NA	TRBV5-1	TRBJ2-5	CASSLEASETQYF	TGCGCCAGCAGCTTGGAGGCATCGGAGACCCAGTACTTC